Below are 12 T cell receptor beta chains sequenced from a single sample in a study of blood T cell repertoires in COVID-19. Data came from immunoSEQ multiplex PCR; TCRdb stores just in-frame clones and leaves some out. The sample contains 120,000 to 150,000 clones, approximately 90% of which appear only once. Material: peripheral blood. These receptors were collected from a woman aged 80 or older with acute or convalescent COVID-19.

The rearrangement joins TRBV9 to TRBJ2-7; possibly TRBD1 for D (5 bases). V was pared by 0 bases and J by 0 bases, with 10 bases between. CDR3 length equals 15 residues. The germline CDR1 and CDR2 sequences are SGDLS and YYNGEE. CDR3 nucleotides: TGTGCCAGCAGCGTAGCAGACAGCAACTCCTACGAGCAGTACTTC. It is translated as CASSVADSNSYEQYF.

This sequence joins TRBV6-5 and TRBJ1-5; D might be TRBD1 (5 bases). The CDR3 totals 13 residues. The V and J ends lost 5 bases and 2 bases respectively, with 7 bases between them. CDR1 and CDR2 (germline): MNHEY, SVGAGI. The CDR3 spells CASSTQGNQPQHF. DNA of the CDR3: TGTGCCAGCAGTACACAGGGCAATCAGCCCCAGCATTTT.

V usage is TRBV15 and J usage is TRBJ2-5, with 8 bases aligning to TRBD2. The V segment lost 3 bases and the J segment 5 bases; nucleotides outside the gene matches: 5. The CDR3 spans 14 residues. In germline, CDR1 is LNHNV, CDR2 YYDKDF (reference sequence). Written as DNA, the CDR3 is TGTGCCACCAGCAGGTCGGGGGGGCTGGAGACCCAGTACTTC. Protein: CATSRSGGLETQYF.

The sample holds one count of this clone. V and J are TRBV2 and TRBJ1-1, with 7 bases aligning to TRBD1. V trimming: 6 bases; J trimming: 11 bases; junction bases outside the gene matches: 9. Germline values: CDR1 SNHLY, CDR2 FYNNEI. There are 12 residues in the CDR3. The CDR3 is CASSDREWAAFF. As DNA, the CDR3 is TGTGCCAGCAGCGACAGGGAATGGGCGGCTTTCTTT. The full variable domain, in which reference TRBV2 and TRBJ1-1 provide the parts outside the CDR3, is EPEVTQTPSHQVTQMGQEVILRCVPISNHLYFYWYRQILGQKVEFLVSFYNNEISEKSEIFDDQFSVERPDGSNFTLKIRSTKLEDSAMYFCASSDREWAAFFGQGTRLTVV.

The chain recombines TRBV5-1 with TRBJ2-2, with a weak D call TRBD2 (5 bases). The germline V gene has CDR1 SGHRS and CDR2 YFSETQ. V gave up 4 bases and J gave up 2 bases, with 9 bases separating them. This CDR3 spans 14 amino acids. CDR3 coding DNA: TGCGCCAGCAGCGAGGGAGTTAACACCGGGGAGCTGTTTTTT. Translated, it gives CASSEGVNTGELFF. Variable domain in full (rest from reference TRBV5-1 and TRBJ2-2): KAGVTQTPRYLIKTRGQQVTLSCSPISGHRSVSWYQQTPGQGLQFLFEYFSETQRNKGNFPGRFSGRQFSNSRSEMNVSTLELGDSALYLCASSEGVNTGELFFGEGSRLTVL.

The chain joins TRBV2 to TRBJ1-5; D unresolved. Trimming removed 4 bases from V and 7 bases from J, with 11 bases in between. This CDR3 spans 13 amino acids. CDR1 and CDR2 (germline): SNHLY, FYNNEI. The CDR3 coding sequence is TGTGCCAGCAGTGTACAGATTTTGCAGCCCCAGCATTTT. Its protein product is CASSVQILQPQHF.

This clone was counted a single time. V and J are TRBV3-1 (or the pseudogene TRBV3-2) and TRBJ2-7; 10 nucleotides line up with TRBD1. V shed 2 bases and J 5 bases; nucleotides not matched to a gene: 9. Germline CDR1 reads LGHDT; CDR2 reads YNNKEL (reference sequence). The CDR3 is 16 amino acids. CDR3 DNA sequence: TGTGCCAGCAGCCAAACGGCGGGGACAGGGGTCGACGAGCAGTACTTC. Amino acid sequence: CASSQTAGTGVDEQYF.

The CDR3 reads CASSFRTGNYGYTF. As DNA, the CDR3 is TGTGCCAGCAGCTTCCGGACGGGGAACTATGGCTACACCTTC. V and J are TRBV9 and TRBJ1-2; no reliable D call. Germline V gene data show CDR1 as SGDLS and CDR2 as YYNGEE. The CDR3 consists of 14 residues. Between the trimmed V and J ends, which lost 4 bases and 2 bases, there was a span of 12 bases.

The V gene is TRBV7-2, the J gene TRBJ1-1; D perhaps matches TRBD1 (5 bases). The germline V and J ends were trimmed by 1 base and 3 bases, with 9 bases remaining between them. This CDR3 is built from 14 residues. Germline CDR1 SGHTA, CDR2 FQGNSA. CDR3 region: CASSLVAGDTEAFF. The CDR3, as DNA: TGTGCCAGCAGCTTAGTAGCGGGGGACACTGAAGCTTTCTTT.

In this sample, this clone turned up once. The chain has TRBV7-2 and TRBJ1-3, with no clear D. The germline gives CDR1 SGHTA, CDR2 FQGNSA. The CDR3 is 14 amino acids. Trimming shortened V by 1 base and J by 1 base, and 5 bases separated the two germline ends. CDR3 sequence reads: CASSLGGSGNTIYF. CDR3 in DNA: TGTGCCAGCAGCTTAGGCGGATCTGGAAACACCATATATTTT. Combining the CDR3 with reference TRBV7-2 and TRBJ1-3 gives the whole variable domain GAGVSQSPSNKVTEKGKDVELRCDPISGHTALYWYRQSLGQGLEFLIYFQGNSAPDKSGLPSDRFSAERTGGSVSTLTIQRTQQEDSAVYLCASSLGGSGNTIYFGEGSWLTVV.

The chain combines TRBV4-1 with TRBJ2-2; TRBD1 matches 9 bases. J lost 4 bases, V lost 2 bases, and 8 bases had no gene match. The CDR3 totals 17 residues. Germline loops: CDR1 MGHRA, CDR2 YSYEKL. Here the CDR3 DNA reads TGCGCCAGCAGCCAACCACCGGGACAGGGCGGCACCGGGGAGCTGTTTTTT. Protein product: CASSQPPGQGGTGELFF.

The chain couples TRBV6-5 to TRBJ1-4; TRBD1 might be the D (5 bases). The CDR3 contains 13 residues. Germline-derived CDR1 and CDR2 are MNHEY and SVGAGI. Trimming removed 8 bases from V and 4 bases from J, with 11 bases in between. CDR3 nucleotides: TGTGCCAGCGGAGGCGGGGGTAATGAAAAACTGTTTTTT. This translates into CASGGGGNEKLFF.